Shown below are 7 T cell receptor beta chains from a single sample sequenced in a study of cytomegalovirus exposure and HLA in healthy donors. Method: immunoSEQ multiplex PCR; TCRdb's copy keeps in-frame clones and lacks some. The data contain 110,000 to 150,000 clones, roughly nine tenths of them singletons. Sequencing was carried out using PBMCs. The receptors stem from a woman aged 18-29 years in good health and CMV-seropositive.

The chain is built from TRBV11-2 and TRBJ2-3, with 8 bases aligning to TRBD2. The ends lost 1 base at V and 4 bases at J; junction bases unmatched: 4. Germline CDR1 and CDR2: SGHAT and FQNNGV. CDR3 size: 15 residues. Here the CDR3 reads CASSLGRAGADTQYF. The CDR3 DNA is TGTGCCAGCAGCTTAGGTCGAGCGGGGGCAGATACGCAGTATTTT. The variable domain in full, with the rest retrieved from reference TRBV11-2 and TRBJ2-3, is EAGVAQSPRYKIIEKRQSVAFWCNPISGHATLYWYQQILGQGPKLLIQFQNNGVVDDSQLPKDRFSAERLKGVDSTLKIQPAKLEDSAVYLCASSLGRAGADTQYFGPGTRLTVL.

CDR3 nucleotides: TGTGCCAGCAGCCAACGGACAGCTTACACAGATACGCAGTATTTT. This encodes CASSQRTAYTDTQYF. V usage is TRBV16 and J usage is TRBJ2-3; D perhaps matches TRBD1 (6 bases). Trimming stripped 2 bases from V and 2 bases from J, with 11 bases between. This CDR3 region has 15 residues. In germline, CDR1 is KGHSY, CDR2 FQNENV.

V is TRBV6-5 and J is TRBJ1-1; 7 bases map to TRBD1. This CDR3 is built from 15 residues. Per germline, CDR1 MNHEY and CDR2 SVGAGI. The trim removed 0 bases at V and 0 bases at J, leaving 1 base unmatched. CDR3 sequence reads: CASSYSGTVNTEAFF. The CDR3 DNA reads TGTGCCAGCAGTTACTCGGGGACAGTGAACACTGAAGCTTTCTTT.

This clone was observed a single time. V and J are TRBV5-1 and TRBJ2-2, with D possibly TRBD2 on 5 matching bases. Germline V gene data show CDR1 as SGHRS and CDR2 as YFSETQ. The CDR3 runs 15 residues. V was trimmed by 4 bases and J by 0 bases, leaving 10 bases between them. Here the CDR3 DNA reads TGCGCCAGCAGCCTCGCCGGGGCGAACACCGGGGAGCTGTTTTTT. The encoded protein is CASSLAGANTGELFF.

The chain employs TRBV19 and TRBJ2-2, with 8 bases lining up with TRBD1. CDR1 and CDR2 from the germline V gene are LNHDA and SQIVND (reference sequence). This CDR3 is 13 amino acids long. The V and J ends lost 8 bases and 5 bases, in that order; junction bases with no gene match: 4. CDR3 in amino acids: CASRRQGTGELFF. CDR3 nucleotide sequence: TGTGCCAGTCGGAGACAGGGGACCGGGGAGCTGTTTTTT.

A few counts support this clone. The chain combines TRBV2 with TRBJ1-5; TRBD1 matches at 9 bases. This CDR3 has 14 residues. The germline gives CDR1 SNHLY, CDR2 FYNNEI. Trimming removed 1 base from V and 7 bases from J; junction bases left unmatched: 2. The CDR3 is CASSEGQGVQPQHF. The CDR3, as DNA: TGTGCCAGCAGTGAAGGACAGGGGGTACAGCCCCAGCATTTT.

V gene TRBV5-6 combines with J gene TRBJ2-3, with TRBD1 as a possible D gene (5 bases). Germline values: CDR1 SGHDT, CDR2 YYEEEE. The CDR3 extends over 16 amino acids. V was shortened by 3 bases and J by 4 bases, with 18 bases between the two germline ends. The CDR3 nucleotides are TGTGCCAGCAGCTGGTCAGGGCGCACCACGCCAGATACGCAGTATTTT. The encoded protein is CASSWSGRTTPDTQYF.